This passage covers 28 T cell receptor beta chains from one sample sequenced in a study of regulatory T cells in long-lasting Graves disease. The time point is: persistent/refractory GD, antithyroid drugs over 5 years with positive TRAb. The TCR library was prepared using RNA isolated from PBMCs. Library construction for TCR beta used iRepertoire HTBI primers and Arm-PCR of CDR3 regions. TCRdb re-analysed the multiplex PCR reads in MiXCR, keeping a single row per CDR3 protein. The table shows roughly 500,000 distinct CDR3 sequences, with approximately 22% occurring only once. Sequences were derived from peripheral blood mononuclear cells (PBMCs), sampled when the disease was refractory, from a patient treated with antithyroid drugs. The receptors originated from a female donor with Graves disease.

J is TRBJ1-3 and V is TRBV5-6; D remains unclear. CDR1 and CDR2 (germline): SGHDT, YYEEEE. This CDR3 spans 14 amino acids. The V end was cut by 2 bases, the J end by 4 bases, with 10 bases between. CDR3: CASSFFTQGNTIYF. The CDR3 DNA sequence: TGTGCCAGCAGCTTTTTCACCCAGGGAAACACCATATATTTT. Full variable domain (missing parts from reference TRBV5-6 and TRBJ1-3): DAGVTQSPTHLIKTRGQQVTLRCSPKSGHDTVSWYQQALGQGPQFIFQYYEEEERQRGNFPDRFSGHQFPNYSSELNVNALLLGDSALYLCASSFFTQGNTIYFGEGSWLTVV.

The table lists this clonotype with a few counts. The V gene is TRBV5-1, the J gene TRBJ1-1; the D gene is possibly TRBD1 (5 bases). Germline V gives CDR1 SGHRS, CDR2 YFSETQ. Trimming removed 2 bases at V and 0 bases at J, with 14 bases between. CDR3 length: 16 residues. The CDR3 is CASSFSTDPMNTEAFF. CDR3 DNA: TGCGCCAGCAGCTTCTCGACAGATCCCATGAACACTGAAGCTTTCTTT.

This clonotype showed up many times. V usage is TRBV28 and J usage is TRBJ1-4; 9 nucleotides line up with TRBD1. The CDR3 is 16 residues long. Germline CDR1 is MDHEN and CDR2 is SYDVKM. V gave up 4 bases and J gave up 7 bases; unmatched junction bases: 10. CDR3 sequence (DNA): TGTGCCAGCAGTTCACCTGTACAGGGGGCAAGTGAAAAACTGTTTTTT. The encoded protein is CASSSPVQGASEKLFF.

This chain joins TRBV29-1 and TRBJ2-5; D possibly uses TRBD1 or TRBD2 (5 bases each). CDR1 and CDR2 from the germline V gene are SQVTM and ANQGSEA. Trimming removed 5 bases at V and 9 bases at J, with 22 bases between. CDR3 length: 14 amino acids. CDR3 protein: CSVPGSSGRGAQYF. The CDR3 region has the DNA TGCAGCGTTCCGGGCTCGAGTGGCCGAGGGGCCCAGTACTTC. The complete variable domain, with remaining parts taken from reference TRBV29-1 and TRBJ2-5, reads SAVISQKPSRDICQRGTSLTIQCQVDSQVTMMFWYRQQPGQSLTLIATANQGSEATYESGFVIDKFPISRPNLTFSTLTVSNMSPEDSSIYLCSVPGSSGRGAQYFGPGTRLLVL.

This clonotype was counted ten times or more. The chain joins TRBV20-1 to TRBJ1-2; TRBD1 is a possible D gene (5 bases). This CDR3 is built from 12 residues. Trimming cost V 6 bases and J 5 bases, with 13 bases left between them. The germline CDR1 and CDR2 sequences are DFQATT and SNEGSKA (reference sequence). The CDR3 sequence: CSAITQGYGYTF. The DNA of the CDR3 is TGCAGTGCGATTACCCAGGGATATGGCTACACCTTC.

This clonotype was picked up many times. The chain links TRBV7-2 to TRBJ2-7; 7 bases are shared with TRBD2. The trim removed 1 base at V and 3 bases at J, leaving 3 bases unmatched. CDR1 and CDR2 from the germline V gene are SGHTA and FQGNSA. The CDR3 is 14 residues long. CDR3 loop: CASSLGEGIYEQYF. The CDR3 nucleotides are TGTGCCAGCAGCTTAGGGGAGGGGATCTACGAGCAGTACTTC.

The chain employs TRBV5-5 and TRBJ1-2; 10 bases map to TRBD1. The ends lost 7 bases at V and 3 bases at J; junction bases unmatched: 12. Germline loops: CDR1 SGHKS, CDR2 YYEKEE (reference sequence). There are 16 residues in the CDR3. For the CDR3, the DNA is TGTGCCAGCCTCCGTCCGGGACAGGGGATCCACTATGGCTACACCTTC. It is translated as CASLRPGQGIHYGYTF.

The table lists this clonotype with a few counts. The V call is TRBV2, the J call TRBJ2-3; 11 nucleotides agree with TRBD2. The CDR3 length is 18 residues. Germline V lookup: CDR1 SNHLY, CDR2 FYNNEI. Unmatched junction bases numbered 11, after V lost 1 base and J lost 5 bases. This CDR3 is CASSEGGLAGGGGDTQYF. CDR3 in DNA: TGTGCCAGCAGTGAAGGGGGTCTAGCGGGGGGCGGGGGAGATACGCAGTATTTT.

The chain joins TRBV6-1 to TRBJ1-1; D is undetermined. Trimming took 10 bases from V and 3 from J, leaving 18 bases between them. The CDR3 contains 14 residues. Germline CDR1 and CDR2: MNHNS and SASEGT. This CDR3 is CATSPIAADTEAFF. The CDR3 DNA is TGTGCCACCTCGCCCATTGCCGCCGACACTGAAGCTTTCTTT.

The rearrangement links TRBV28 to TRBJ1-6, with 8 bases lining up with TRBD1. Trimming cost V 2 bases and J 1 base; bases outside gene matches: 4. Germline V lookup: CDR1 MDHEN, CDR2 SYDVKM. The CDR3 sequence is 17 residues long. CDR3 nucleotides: TGTGCCAGCAGTTTAGCAGGGGGCAAGTCCTATAATTCACCCCTCCACTTT. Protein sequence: CASSLAGGKSYNSPLHF. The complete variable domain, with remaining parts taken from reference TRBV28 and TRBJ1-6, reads DVKVTQSSRYLVKRTGEKVFLECVQDMDHENMFWYRQDPGLGLRLIYFSYDVKMKEKGDIPEGYSVSREKKERFSLILESASTNQTSMYLCASSLAGGKSYNSPLHFGNGTRLTVT.

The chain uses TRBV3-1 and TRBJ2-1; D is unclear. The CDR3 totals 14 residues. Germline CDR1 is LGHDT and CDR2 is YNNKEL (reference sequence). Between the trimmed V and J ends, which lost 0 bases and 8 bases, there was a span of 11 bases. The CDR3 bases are TGTGCCAGCAGCCAAGACGGACGCTGGGATGAGCAGTTCTTC. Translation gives CASSQDGRWDEQFF.

CDR3 coding DNA: TGTGCCACCAGTGACCGGTTCCGAGAGCTGTTTTTT. This sequence encodes CATSDRFRELFF. This sequence joins TRBV24-1 and TRBJ2-2; D is uncertain. This CDR3 comprises 12 residues. Germline V gene sequence: CDR1 KGHDR, CDR2 SFDVKD. V was cut by 4 bases and J by 11 bases, with 10 bases left in between.

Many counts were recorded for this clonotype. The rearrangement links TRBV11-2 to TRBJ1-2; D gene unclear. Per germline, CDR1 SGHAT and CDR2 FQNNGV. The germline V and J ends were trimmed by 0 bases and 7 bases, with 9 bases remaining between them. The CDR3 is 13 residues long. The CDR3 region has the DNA TGTGCCAGCAGCTTAGACCGGGATCGTGGCTACACCTTC. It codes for CASSLDRDRGYTF. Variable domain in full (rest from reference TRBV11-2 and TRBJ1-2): EAGVAQSPRYKIIEKRQSVAFWCNPISGHATLYWYQQILGQGPKLLIQFQNNGVVDDSQLPKDRFSAERLKGVDSTLKIQPAKLEDSAVYLCASSLDRDRGYTFGSGTRLTVV.

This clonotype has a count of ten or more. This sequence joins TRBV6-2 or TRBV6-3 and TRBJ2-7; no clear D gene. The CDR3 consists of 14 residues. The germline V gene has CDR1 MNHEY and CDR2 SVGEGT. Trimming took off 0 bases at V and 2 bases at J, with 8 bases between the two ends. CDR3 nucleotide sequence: TGTGCCAGCAGTTACTCGAACGGCCCCTACGAGCAGTACTTC. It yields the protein CASSYSNGPYEQYF.

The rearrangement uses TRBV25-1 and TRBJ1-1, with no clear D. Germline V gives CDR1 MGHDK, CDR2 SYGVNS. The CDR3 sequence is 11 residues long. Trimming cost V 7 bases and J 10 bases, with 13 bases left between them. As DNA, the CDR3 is TGTGCCAGCAAATCGTCGGAAGGAGCTTTCTTT. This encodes CASKSSEGAFF.

CDR3 sequence: CASNPGGGSGNTIYF. DNA of the CDR3: TGTGCCAGCAATCCGGGTGGGGGCTCTGGAAACACCATATATTTT. V usage is TRBV5-6 and J usage is TRBJ1-3, with TRBD1 as a possible D gene (5 bases). Germline V gene sequence: CDR1 SGHDT, CDR2 YYEEEE. The CDR3 totals 15 residues. V lost 6 bases and J 0 bases, leaving 13 bases between the germline ends. The full variable domain, completed using reference TRBV5-6 and TRBJ1-3, is DAGVTQSPTHLIKTRGQQVTLRCSPKSGHDTVSWYQQALGQGPQFIFQYYEEEERQRGNFPDRFSGHQFPNYSSELNVNALLLGDSALYLCASNPGGGSGNTIYFGEGSWLTVV.

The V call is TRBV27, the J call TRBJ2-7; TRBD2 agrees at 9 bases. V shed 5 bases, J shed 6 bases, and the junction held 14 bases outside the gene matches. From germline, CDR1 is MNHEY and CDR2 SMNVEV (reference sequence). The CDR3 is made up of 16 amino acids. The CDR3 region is CASSPRVVAGVFEQYF. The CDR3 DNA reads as TGTGCCAGCAGTCCGCGGGTGGTAGCGGGGGTTTTCGAGCAGTACTTC.

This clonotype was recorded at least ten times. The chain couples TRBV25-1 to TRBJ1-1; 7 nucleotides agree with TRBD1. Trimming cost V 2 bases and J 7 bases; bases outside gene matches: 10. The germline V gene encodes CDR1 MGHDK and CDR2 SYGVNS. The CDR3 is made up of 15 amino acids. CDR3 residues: CASSENTGTENEAFF. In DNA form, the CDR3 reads TGTGCCAGCAGTGAAAATACCGGGACAGAAAATGAAGCTTTCTTT.

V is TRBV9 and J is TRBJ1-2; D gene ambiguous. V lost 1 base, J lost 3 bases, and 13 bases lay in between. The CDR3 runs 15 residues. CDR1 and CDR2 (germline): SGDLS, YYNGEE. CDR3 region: CASSVSGIGYYGYTF. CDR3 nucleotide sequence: TGTGCCAGCAGCGTATCGGGGATAGGGTACTATGGCTACACCTTC.

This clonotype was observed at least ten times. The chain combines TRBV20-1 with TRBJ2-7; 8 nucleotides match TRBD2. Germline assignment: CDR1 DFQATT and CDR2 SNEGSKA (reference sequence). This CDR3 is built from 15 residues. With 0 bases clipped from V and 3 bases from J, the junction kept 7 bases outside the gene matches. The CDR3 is CSARDPIAGHYEQYF. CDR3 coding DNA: TGCAGTGCTAGAGATCCAATAGCGGGACACTACGAGCAGTACTTC.

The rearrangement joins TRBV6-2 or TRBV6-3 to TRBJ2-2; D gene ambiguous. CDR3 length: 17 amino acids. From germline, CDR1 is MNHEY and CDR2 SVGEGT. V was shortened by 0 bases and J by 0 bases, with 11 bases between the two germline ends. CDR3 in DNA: TGTGCCAGCAGTTACTCTTCCGGACCCCCGAACACCGGGGAGCTGTTTTTT. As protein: CASSYSSGPPNTGELFF.

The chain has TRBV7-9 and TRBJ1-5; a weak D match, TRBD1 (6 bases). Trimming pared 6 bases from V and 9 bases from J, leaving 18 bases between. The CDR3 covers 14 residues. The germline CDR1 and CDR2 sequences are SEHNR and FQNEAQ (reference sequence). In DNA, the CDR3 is TGTGCCAGCAGTTTTGTGCAGGGGCGAGGGCCCCAGCATTTT. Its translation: CASSFVQGRGPQHF.

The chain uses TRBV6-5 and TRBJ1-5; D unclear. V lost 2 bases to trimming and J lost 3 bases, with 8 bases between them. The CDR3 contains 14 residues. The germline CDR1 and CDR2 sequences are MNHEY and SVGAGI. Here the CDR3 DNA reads TGTGCCAGCAGTTACGTAGGGATCAATCAGCCCCAGCATTTT. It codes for CASSYVGINQPQHF.

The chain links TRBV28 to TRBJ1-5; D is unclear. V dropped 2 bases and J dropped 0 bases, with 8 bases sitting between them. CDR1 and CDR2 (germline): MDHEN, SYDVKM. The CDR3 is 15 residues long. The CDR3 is CASSLGSYSNQPQHF. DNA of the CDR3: TGTGCCAGCAGTTTAGGCAGTTATAGCAATCAGCCCCAGCATTTT.

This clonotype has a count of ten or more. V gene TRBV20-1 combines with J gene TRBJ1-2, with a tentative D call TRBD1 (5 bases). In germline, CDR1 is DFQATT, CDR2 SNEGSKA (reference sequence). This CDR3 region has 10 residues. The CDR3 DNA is TGCAGCGTCCAGGGTCGGGGCTACACCTTC. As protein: CSVQGRGYTF.

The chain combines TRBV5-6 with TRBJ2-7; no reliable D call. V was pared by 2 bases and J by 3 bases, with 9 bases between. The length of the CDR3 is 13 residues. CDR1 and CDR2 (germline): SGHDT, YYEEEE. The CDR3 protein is CASSFGQDYEQYF. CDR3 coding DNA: TGTGCCAGCAGCTTCGGGCAGGACTACGAGCAGTACTTC.

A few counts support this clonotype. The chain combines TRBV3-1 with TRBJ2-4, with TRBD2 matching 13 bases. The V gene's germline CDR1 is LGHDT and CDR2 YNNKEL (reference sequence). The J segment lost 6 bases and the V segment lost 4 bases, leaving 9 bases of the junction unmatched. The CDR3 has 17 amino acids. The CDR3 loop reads CASSRGLAGDMGNIQYF. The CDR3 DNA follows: TGTGCCAGCAGCCGAGGACTAGCGGGAGATATGGGAAACATTCAGTACTTC.

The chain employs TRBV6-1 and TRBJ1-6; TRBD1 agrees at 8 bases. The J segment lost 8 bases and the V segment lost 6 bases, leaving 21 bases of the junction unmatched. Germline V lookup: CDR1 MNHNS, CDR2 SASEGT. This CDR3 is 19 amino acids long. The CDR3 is CASRTETGVLKFQDSPLHF. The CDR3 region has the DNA TGTGCCAGCAGAACGGAGACAGGGGTTCTTAAATTCCAAGATTCACCCCTCCACTTT.